This T cell receptor (beta chain) is drawn from a study of response to subunit inactivated influenza vaccine. The CDR3 loop spans 13 amino acids. V dropped 6 bases and J dropped 8 bases, with 14 bases sitting between them. TCRdb passed the RT-PCR reads through MiXCR, listing each CDR3 protein once. The data contain just under 550,000 distinct CDR3 sequences, roughly a quarter of them singletons. This clonotype came up a few times. This sample was shared with a second study, whose subject was T cells expressing NK-cell markers. From that study: The cDNA for TCR beta came from 5'RACE template switching with UMIs. CD3+CD56+NKG2C+, CD3+CD56+NKG2C- and CD3+CD56-NKG2C+ T cells, once sorted, supplied the TCR beta repertoires. There were seven HCMV-seropositive donors and one seronegative donor among the eight sequenced. NKG2C+ dominant clonotype frequencies in five or six donors were roughly 1.0-7.5% of CD8+ T cells. The CD3+CD56-NKG2C+ fraction of a handful of donors was also led by these clonotypes.

Sequenced material: CD4+ T cells sorted from PBMCs, taken about 12 days after vaccination. This TCR derives from a man in his forties or fifties who received an inactivated influenza vaccine. The rearrangement links TRBV12-3 or TRBV12-4 to TRBJ2-1, with no clear D. CDR3 nucleotides: TGTGCCAGCAGCCTCCGGATCGTCTATGAGCAGTTCTTC. It encodes CASSLRIVYEQFF.